The 17 T cell receptor beta chains in this list originate from one sample, sequenced in a study of Ad26.COV2.S vaccination and SARS-CoV-2 variants. Profiled with immunoSEQ multiplex PCR; TCRdb holds only in-frame clones, not every one. The table records more than 300,000 clones, around 84% of them present only once. Documented treatment: about 20 received Ad26.COV2.S at low or high dose, single or two shots; 5 received placebo; per-sample allocation not given. On day 63 after the first injection, vaccine and placebo recipients gave samples. The source was peripheral blood, collected in a trial of Ad26.COV2.S vaccine versus placebo. These receptors originate from a person between 18 and 59 years old who received the Ad26.COV2.S COVID-19 vaccine or a placebo.

On this clone itself: Other DNA sequences in this sample translate to the same CDR3. The rearrangement links TRBV30 to TRBJ1-6; no clear D gene. V was clipped by 3 bases and J by 6 bases, with 12 bases between them. The CDR3 runs to 14 residues. Germline values: CDR1 GTSNPN, CDR2 SVGIG (reference sequence). This CDR3 reads CAWSEGTVNSPLHF. Here the CDR3 DNA reads TGTGCCTGGAGCGAGGGAACAGTTAATTCACCCCTCCACTTT. Looking up the rest from reference TRBV30 and TRBJ1-6 gives the full variable domain: SQTIHQWPATLVQPVGSPLSLECTVEGTSNPNLYWYRQAAGRGLQLLFYSVGIGQISSEVPQNLSASRPQDRQFILSSKKLLLSDSGFYLCAWSEGTVNSPLHFGNGTRLTVT.

J is TRBJ1-2 and V is TRBV5-8, with TRBD1 identical over 8 bases. V shed 4 bases and J 0 bases; nucleotides not matched to a gene: 11. Germline assignment: CDR1 SGHTS and CDR2 YDEGEE. The CDR3 has 17 residues. The CDR3 DNA sequence: TGTGCCAGCAGCCCCACTGGCTGGGGACAGGCTAACTATGGCTACACCTTC. Encoded protein: CASSPTGWGQANYGYTF. The whole variable domain, filled in from reference TRBV5-8 and TRBJ1-2, reads EAGVTQSPTHLIKTRGQQATLRCSPISGHTSVYWYQQALGLGLQFLLWYDEGEERNRGNFPPRFSGRQFPNYSSELNVNALELEDSALYLCASSPTGWGQANYGYTFGSGTRLTVV.

This chain links TRBV5-4 with TRBJ2-6, with a possible D match to TRBD1 (6 bases). Germline lookup yields CDR1 SGHNT and CDR2 YYREEE (reference sequence). This CDR3 comprises 15 residues. V gave up 5 bases and J gave up 1 base, with 10 bases separating them. CDR3 in DNA: TGTGCCAGCAGGACAGGACGATCTGGGGCCAACGTCCTGACTTTC. This sequence encodes CASRTGRSGANVLTF.

The chain uses TRBV5-6 and TRBJ1-4, with 7 bases lining up with TRBD1. V was clipped by 2 bases and J by 1 base; unmatched bases: 5. Germline V gene sequence: CDR1 SGHDT, CDR2 YYEEEE. This CDR3 has 16 residues. The CDR3 nucleotides read TGTGCCAGCAGCTTCCGGGACAGCGGAACTAATGAAAAACTGTTTTTT. Translation: CASSFRDSGTNEKLFF.

This clone has more than one count but fewer than ten. V gene TRBV4-1 combines with J gene TRBJ1-6; D is undetermined. Looked up from germline, CDR1 is MGHRA and CDR2 is YSYEKL. Trimming shortened V by 3 bases and J by 9 bases, and 9 bases separated the two germline ends. The CDR3 totals 13 residues. CDR3 nucleotide sequence: TGCGCCAGCAGCCAGGGTAGAATTTCACCCCTCCACTTT. Translation: CASSQGRISPLHF.

In this sample, this clone turned up a few times. This sequence joins TRBV29-1 and TRBJ1-1, with D perhaps TRBD1 (5 bases). Germline CDR1 is SQVTM and CDR2 is ANQGSEA. The germline V and J ends were trimmed by 5 bases and 4 bases, with 17 bases remaining between them. The CDR3 contains 14 residues. In DNA, the CDR3 is TGCAGCGTTCTGGGGGGGAGTGGTAGCACTGAAGCTTTCTTT. Its translation: CSVLGGSGSTEAFF.

The J gene is TRBJ1-1, the V gene TRBV20-1; D gene ambiguous. The ends were cut back, 5 bases at V and 3 bases at J, with 4 bases in the middle. Per the germline V gene, CDR1 is DFQATT and CDR2 is SNEGSKA (reference sequence). This CDR3 spans 10 amino acids. The CDR3 DNA reads as TGCAGTGCTGGTCACACTGAAGCTTTCTTT. It specifies CSAGHTEAFF.

The chain combines TRBV6-5 with TRBJ2-7, with 8 nucleotides matching TRBD1. This CDR3 spans 15 amino acids. Germline loops: CDR1 MNHEY, CDR2 SVGAGI. V was clipped by 1 base and J by 4 bases; unmatched bases: 6. The CDR3 DNA reads as TGTGCCAGCAGTTACTTCGGACAGGGAGATTACGAGCAGTACTTC. Its protein product is CASSYFGQGDYEQYF.

The chain combines TRBV7-8 with TRBJ2-7; no clear D gene. Germline values: CDR1 SGHVS, CDR2 FQNEAQ. V lost 4 bases to trimming and J lost 5 bases, with 18 bases between them. The CDR3 consists of 15 residues. CDR3 sequence (DNA): TGTGCCAGCAGCTCCACCCCCGTGAGAATTAACGAGCAGTACTTC. Its protein is CASSSTPVRINEQYF.

The genes are TRBV5-1 and TRBJ1-4; tentative D call: TRBD1 (5 bases). V dropped 4 bases and J dropped 10 bases, with 14 bases sitting between them. CDR1 and CDR2 from the germline V gene are SGHRS and YFSETQ. CDR3 length: 13 amino acids. The DNA for the CDR3 is TGCGCCAGCAGCCCAGGGAATGTCGGAAAACTGTTTTTT. Translating it yields CASSPGNVGKLFF.

This sequence joins TRBV2 and TRBJ1-1; TRBD1 matches 9 bases. This CDR3 has 15 residues. The V gene end was trimmed by 7 bases and the J gene end by 6 bases; junction bases not matched to a gene: 12. Germline values: CDR1 SNHLY, CDR2 FYNNEI. The CDR3 is CASNPQGARRPEAFF. The CDR3 nucleotides are TGTGCCAGCAACCCACAGGGGGCGCGTCGGCCTGAAGCTTTCTTT.

This chain uses TRBV5-4 with TRBJ1-6; no firm D call. V was pared by 2 bases and J by 4 bases, with 7 bases between. CDR1 is SGHNT and CDR2 is YYREEE in the germline V gene (reference sequence). The CDR3 loop spans 14 amino acids. This CDR3 reads CASSLSLYNSPLHF. In DNA, the CDR3 is TGTGCCAGCAGCTTAAGTTTGTATAATTCACCCCTCCACTTT.

This rearrangement joins TRBV3-1 (or the pseudogene TRBV3-2) to TRBJ2-3; 10 nucleotides line up with TRBD2. This CDR3 comprises 14 residues. V shed 8 bases, J shed 6 bases, and the junction held 8 bases outside the gene matches. Germline V CDR1 and CDR2: LGHDT, YNNKEL (reference sequence). CDR3: CASARETSGDTQYF. Written as DNA, the CDR3 is TGTGCCAGCGCCAGGGAGACTAGCGGGGATACGCAGTATTTT.

This clone was detected once. The rearrangement uses TRBV9 and TRBJ2-2; no definite D call. The CDR3 consists of 15 residues. Germline values: CDR1 SGDLS, CDR2 YYNGEE. V was shortened by 5 bases and J by 0 bases, with 11 bases between the two germline ends. The chain's CDR3 is CASRAGWPNTGELFF. The CDR3 bases are TGTGCCAGCAGGGCCGGTTGGCCGAACACCGGGGAGCTGTTTTTT. Full variable domain (remainder filled in from reference TRBV9 and TRBJ2-2): DSGVTQTPKHLITATGQRVTLRCSPRSGDLSVYWYQQSLDQGLQFLIQYYNGEERAKGNILERFSAQQFPDLHSELNLSSLELGDSALYFCASRAGWPNTGELFFGEGSRLTVL.

Comment on this clone: This specimen includes other DNA sequences encoding the same CDR3. Written as DNA, the CDR3 is TGTGCCAGCTCACCACAGGGCCAAGAGACCCAGTACTTC. The encoded protein is CASSPQGQETQYF. The chain couples TRBV18 to TRBJ2-5; D gene unclear. The V gene lost 1 base and the J gene lost 1 base, with 4 bases spanning the gap. CDR1 and CDR2 (germline): KGHSH, LQKENI. CDR3 size: 13 residues.

Concerning this clone: Other DNA sequences in the same sample also yield this CDR3. The J gene is TRBJ2-5, the V gene TRBV12-3 or TRBV12-4; D is ambiguous. There are 13 residues in the CDR3. Trimming pared 6 bases from V and 4 bases from J, leaving 12 bases between. Here the CDR3 reads CASSRGVGETQYF. The CDR3 nucleotides read TGTGCCAGCAGCCGTGGGGTCGGAGAGACCCAGTACTTC.

This rearrangement joins TRBV3-1 (or the pseudogene TRBV3-2) to TRBJ1-2; unclear D gene. The CDR3 loop spans 11 amino acids. Between the trimmed V and J ends, which lost 4 bases and 2 bases, there was a span of 2 bases. Germline CDR1 is LGHDT and CDR2 is YNNKEL (reference sequence). CDR3 sequence: CASSLNYGYTF. Here the CDR3 DNA reads TGTGCCAGCAGCCTAAACTATGGCTACACCTTC.